This TCR beta chain was observed in a study of memory CD4+ T cells and cytomegalovirus serostatus. The wider study: This sample comes from healthy Belgian adults, under 10 CMV seropositive, 24 seronegative. Overall study findings and caveats: Median bootstrapped AUC for CMV status was approximately 0.95 originally, 0.75 to 0.91 US-trained. Of 150 to 200 reported CMV TCRbeta sequences, about 70 were found in memory CD4+ repertoires.

Single viable CD3+CD4+CD8-CD45RO+ cells were sorted as the memory CD4+ T cells. Serum IgG to CMV pp150, pp28, p38 and p52 defined serostatus. TCRdb keeps only in-frame clones here, not all; method: immunoSEQ multiplex PCR. The sample includes about 27,000 clones, 70% to 80% seen only once; the top ten take around 0.99%. Details on this clone: The antigen remains undetermined.

Trimming stripped 2 bases from V and 0 bases from J, with 10 bases between. The CDR3 is 15 amino acids. CDR1 is SGHTA and CDR2 is FQGTGA in the germline V gene. The sequence was collected from an adult in good health and CMV-seronegative. The specimen was memory CD4+ T cells from blood. The chain carries TRBV7-3 and TRBJ1-1; D uncertain. CDR3 coding DNA: TGTGCCAGCAGCTTATCGGCAGCAATGAACACTGAAGCTTTCTTT. Encoded protein: CASSLSAAMNTEAFF.